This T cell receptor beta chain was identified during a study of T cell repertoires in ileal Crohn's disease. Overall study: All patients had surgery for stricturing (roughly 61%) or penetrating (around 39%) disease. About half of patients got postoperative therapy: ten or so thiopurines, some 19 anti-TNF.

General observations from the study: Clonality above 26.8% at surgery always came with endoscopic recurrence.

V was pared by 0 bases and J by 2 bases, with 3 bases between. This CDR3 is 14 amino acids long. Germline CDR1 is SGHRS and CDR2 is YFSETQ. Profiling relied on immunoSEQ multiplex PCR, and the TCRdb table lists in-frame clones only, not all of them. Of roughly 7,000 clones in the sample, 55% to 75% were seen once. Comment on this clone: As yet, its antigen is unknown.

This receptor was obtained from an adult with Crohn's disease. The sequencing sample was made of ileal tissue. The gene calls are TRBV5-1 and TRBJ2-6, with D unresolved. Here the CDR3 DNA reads TGCGCCAGCAGCTTGGCCGCTGGGGCCAACGTCCTGACTTTC. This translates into CASSLAAGANVLTF.